Shown below are 28 T cell receptor beta chains from a single sample sequenced in a study of T-cell reconstitution after alpha-beta-depleted transplantation in children. Researchers prepared the TCRbeta library using unique molecular identifiers, the study reports. One entry per CDR3 protein, called by TCRdb with MiXCR from the PCR reads. The sample shows about a million distinct CDR3 sequences, 25% to 30% of them seen only once. Sequencing used PBMCs, mostly from graft donor cells, obtained 360 days after TCRalphabeta/CD19-depleted stem cell transplant. Receptors originate from a boy under two years old who had a stem cell transplant for SCID, so the T cells may come from the graft donor.

This chain links TRBV3-1 with TRBJ1-2; D might be TRBD1 (6 bases). Per germline, CDR1 LGHDT and CDR2 YNNKEL (reference sequence). The CDR3 length is 16 residues. Trimming removed 3 bases from V and 4 bases from J, with 18 bases in between. The CDR3 loop reads CASSHYTGTVGYGYTF. The CDR3 nucleotides read TGTGCCAGCAGCCACTACACAGGGACCGTGGGCTATGGCTACACCTTC.

Comments on this clonotype: At one end, the junction sequence differs from germline, possibly due to a read error. The rearrangement links TRBV10-3 to TRBJ2-2; the match to TRBD1 covers 10 bases. CDR3 length equals 18 residues. CDR1 and CDR2 (germline): ENHRY, SYGVKD. CDR3 residues: CTISESGQGVSNTGELFF. CDR3 nucleotides: TGTACCATCAGTGAGTCAGGACAGGGGGTTTCGAACACCGGGGAGCTGTTTTTT.

This clonotype occurred a few times. The chain couples TRBV12-3 or TRBV12-4 to TRBJ2-3, with 8 bases aligning to TRBD1. V was clipped by 6 bases and J by 4 bases; unmatched bases: 9. The CDR3 totals 15 residues. The CDR3 loop reads CASRSDRDPPDTQYF. DNA of the CDR3: TGTGCCAGCAGATCGGACAGGGACCCACCAGATACGCAGTATTTT.

The rearrangement uses TRBV24-1 and TRBJ2-5; D is possibly TRBD1 (7 bases). The CDR3 covers 15 residues. Trimming took 5 bases from V and 1 from J, leaving 13 bases between them. Germline assignment: CDR1 KGHDR and CDR2 SFDVKD. CDR3 amino acids: CATSAPGGLQETQYF. For the CDR3, the DNA is TGTGCCACCAGTGCCCCAGGGGGGCTCCAAGAGACCCAGTACTTC.

In this sample, this clonotype turned up a few times. The CDR3 reads CSATGTSPVNNEQFF. The CDR3 DNA follows: TGCAGTGCTACCGGGACTAGCCCCGTCAATAATGAGCAGTTCTTC. The V call is TRBV20-1, the J call TRBJ2-1; 9 bases are shared with TRBD2. Germline assignment: CDR1 DFQATT and CDR2 SNEGSKA (reference sequence). The CDR3 is 15 amino acids. J lost 7 bases, V lost 4 bases, and 11 bases had no gene match.

This clonotype was observed a few times. The chain joins TRBV10-3 to TRBJ2-3, with no clear D. This CDR3 has 13 amino acids. Trimming stripped 3 bases from V and 6 bases from J, with 10 bases between. Germline CDR1 and CDR2: ENHRY and SYGVKD. In DNA, the CDR3 is TGTGCCATCAGTGAACCCCAACCGGATACGCAGTATTTT. It translates to CAISEPQPDTQYF.

V gene TRBV27 combines with J gene TRBJ2-1; 11 bases match TRBD2. Germline loops: CDR1 MNHEY, CDR2 SMNVEV (reference sequence). After removal of 6 bases from V and 3 bases from J, the junction contained 4 bases not matched to a gene. The CDR3 totals 15 residues. This CDR3 reads CASSHLAGGYNEQFF. In nucleotides, the CDR3 is TGTGCCAGCAGCCATCTAGCGGGGGGCTACAATGAGCAGTTCTTC.

CDR3: CASSPYLGGGTEAFF. The CDR3 nucleotides read TGTGCCAGCAGTCCCTATCTGGGGGGTGGCACTGAAGCTTTCTTT. The chain links TRBV12-3 or TRBV12-4 to TRBJ1-1; tentatively, D is TRBD1 (5 bases). The CDR3 is 15 amino acids. V was trimmed by 5 bases and J by 4 bases, leaving 17 bases between them.

The genes are TRBV12-3 or TRBV12-4 and TRBJ1-2, with D possibly being TRBD1 (6 bases). Trimming removed 6 bases at V and 7 bases at J, with 18 bases between. This CDR3 contains 14 residues. CDR3 coding DNA: TGTGCCAGCAGCTCTCAGGGGAGCATACGTGGCTACACCTTC. As protein: CASSSQGSIRGYTF.

This clonotype occurred a few times. This chain uses TRBV6-2 or TRBV6-3 with TRBJ1-1; 11 nucleotides align to TRBD1. The junction had 6 bases not matched to a gene; V was cut back by 5 bases and J by 7 bases. This CDR3 is 14 amino acids long. Germline V CDR1 and CDR2: MNHEY, SVGEGT. CDR3 loop: CASSPGQGVVEAFF. In DNA form, the CDR3 reads TGTGCCAGCAGTCCGGGACAGGGGGTTGTTGAAGCTTTCTTT.

The CDR3 nucleotides read TGCGCCAGCAAGGTGGACAACTATGGCTACACCTTC. This gives the protein CASKVDNYGYTF. V gene TRBV5-1 combines with J gene TRBJ1-2; D gene ambiguous. CDR3 size: 12 residues. V dropped 6 bases and J dropped 2 bases, with 8 bases sitting between them. Germline CDR1 and CDR2: SGHRS and YFSETQ.

This clonotype has more than one count but fewer than ten. The gene calls are TRBV12-3 or TRBV12-4 and TRBJ1-2; 11 bases fit TRBD1. This CDR3 has 14 amino acids. V lost 6 bases to trimming and J lost 4 bases; unmatched junction nucleotides: 4. The CDR3 sequence: CASRGTGGSYGYTF. In DNA, the CDR3 is TGTGCCAGCAGGGGGACAGGGGGTTCCTATGGCTACACCTTC.

The chain combines TRBV5-1 with TRBJ2-7, with a weak D call TRBD1 (6 bases). The V gene lost 4 bases and the J gene lost 0 bases, with 17 bases spanning the gap. This CDR3 has 16 residues. Germline V CDR1 and CDR2: SGHRS, YFSETQ. This chain's CDR3 is CASSRGDTKLSYEQYF. The CDR3 DNA sequence: TGCGCCAGCAGCCGAGGGGACACAAAGCTCTCCTACGAGCAGTACTTC. Together with reference TRBV5-1 and TRBJ2-7, the CDR3 gives the full variable domain: KAGVTQTPRYLIKTRGQQVTLSCSPISGHRSVSWYQQTPGQGLQFLFEYFSETQRNKGNFPGRFSGRQFSNSRSEMNVSTLELGDSALYLCASSRGDTKLSYEQYFGPGTRLTVT.

The chain joins TRBV27 to TRBJ2-7; D gene unclear. V was cut by 5 bases and J by 7 bases, with 12 bases left in between. The CDR3 is 12 amino acids. Per the germline V gene, CDR1 is MNHEY and CDR2 is SMNVEV (reference sequence). The DNA for the CDR3 is TGTGCCAGCAGTACTTCTAACTTTGAGCAGTACTTC. Its protein product is CASSTSNFEQYF.

The rearrangement joins TRBV18 to TRBJ2-2; D perhaps matches TRBD2 (5 bases). This CDR3 spans 16 amino acids. V shed 3 bases and J shed 1 base, with 12 bases lying between them. Germline V CDR1 and CDR2: KGHSH, LQKENI. DNA for the CDR3: TGTGCCAGCTCACCTCCCCGACGGGAGAACACCGGGGAGCTGTTTTTT. Its translation: CASSPPRRENTGELFF. Full variable domain (remainder filled in from reference TRBV18 and TRBJ2-2): NAGVMQNPRHLVRRRGQEARLRCSPMKGHSHVYWYRQLPEEGLKFMVYLQKENIIDESGMPKERFSAEFPKEGPSILRIQQVVRGDSAAYFCASSPPRRENTGELFFGEGSRLTVL.

This clonotype was counted a few times. The genes are TRBV5-1 and TRBJ2-3; TRBD2 might be the D (5 bases). Trimming shortened V by 1 base and J by 0 bases, and 15 bases separated the two germline ends. CDR3 size: 17 residues. The germline gives CDR1 SGHRS, CDR2 YFSETQ. CDR3 region: CASSLNGEGTSTDTQYF. The CDR3 coding sequence is TGCGCCAGCAGCTTGAACGGGGAAGGTACCAGCACAGATACGCAGTATTTT.

The chain uses TRBV27 and TRBJ1-2; a possible D gene is TRBD1 (5 bases). This CDR3 has 12 residues. Germline V CDR1 and CDR2: MNHEY, SMNVEV (reference sequence). Between the trimmed V and J ends, which lost 5 bases and 8 bases, there was a span of 12 bases. The CDR3 here is CASSPRDGGYTF. DNA of the CDR3: TGTGCCAGCAGTCCCAGGGACGGAGGCTACACCTTC.

V is TRBV20-1 and J is TRBJ1-6; D is possibly TRBD1 (5 bases). Germline CDR1 DFQATT, CDR2 SNEGSKA (reference sequence). V shed 0 bases and J shed 4 bases, with 16 bases lying between them. The CDR3 contains 17 residues. CDR3 protein: CSARDRGGAFYNSPLHF. In nucleotides, the CDR3 is TGCAGTGCTAGAGATCGGGGGGGTGCTTTTTATAATTCACCCCTCCACTTT.

The chain has TRBV20-1 and TRBJ2-3, with TRBD1 as a possible D gene (5 bases). There are 13 residues in the CDR3. The ends were cut back, 6 bases at V and 8 bases at J, with 18 bases in the middle. Germline CDR1 and CDR2: DFQATT and SNEGSKA (reference sequence). The CDR3 reads CSAPRSSRGTQYF. The CDR3 DNA follows: TGCAGTGCCCCCCGATCCTCTAGGGGTACGCAGTATTTT.

The genes are TRBV5-1 and TRBJ2-3; possible D gene TRBD1, 6 bases. V lost 10 bases to trimming and J lost 4 bases, with 19 bases between them. Germline V CDR1 and CDR2: SGHRS, YFSETQ. The CDR3 extends over 14 amino acids. The CDR3 region has the DNA TGCGCCGCACGGGACACGGGCCACCCAGATACGCAGTATTTT. It yields the protein CAARDTGHPDTQYF.

This clonotype was seen a handful of times. The chain carries TRBV12-3 or TRBV12-4 and TRBJ2-5, with 10 bases aligning to TRBD1. The trim removed 10 bases at V and 5 bases at J, leaving 7 bases unmatched. The CDR3 has 13 residues. The CDR3 DNA follows: TGTGCCACCCGACAGGGGGCCGGGGAGACCCAGTACTTC. Its protein is CATRQGAGETQYF.

This chain uses TRBV12-3 or TRBV12-4 with TRBJ2-5; 8 nucleotides match TRBD1. The CDR3 runs to 18 residues. The trim removed 4 bases at V and 4 bases at J, leaving 17 bases unmatched. The CDR3 DNA reads as TGTGCCAGCAGTTCCGCAGGGGGCTCTATAGGTAGAAGAGAGACCCAGTACTTC. It yields the protein CASSSAGGSIGRRETQYF.

CDR3 bases: TGCGCCAGCGGTTATTGGGGACCTAGGAGCACAGATACGCAGTATTTT. This codes for CASGYWGPRSTDTQYF. This chain links TRBV5-1 with TRBJ2-3; D tentatively reads TRBD1 or TRBD2 (5 bases each). Trimming cost V 7 bases and J 0 bases, with 18 bases left between them. The CDR3 is 16 residues long. CDR1 is SGHRS, CDR2 YFSETQ, per germline. Drawing the rest from reference TRBV5-1 and TRBJ2-3, the complete variable domain is KAGVTQTPRYLIKTRGQQVTLSCSPISGHRSVSWYQQTPGQGLQFLFEYFSETQRNKGNFPGRFSGRQFSNSRSEMNVSTLELGDSALYLCASGYWGPRSTDTQYFGPGTRLTVL.

The rearrangement uses TRBV5-6 and TRBJ2-2; D unresolved. Germline V gene lookup returns CDR1 SGHDT and CDR2 YYEEEE. Trimming took off 4 bases at V and 0 bases at J, with 16 bases between the two ends. The CDR3 sequence is 17 residues long. For the CDR3, the DNA is TGTGCCAGCAGCAAAAAAGCAGGAGTCGCGAACACCGGGGAGCTGTTTTTT. As protein: CASSKKAGVANTGELFF.

This clonotype has just a few counts. The chain recombines TRBV4-1 with TRBJ2-7; D unresolved. With 1 base removed from V and 7 bases from J, the gap between germline ends came to 11 bases. CDR3 length equals 13 residues. CDR1 MGHRA and CDR2 YSYEKL come from the germline V gene. The chain's CDR3 is CASSQVTAPEQYF. In DNA, the CDR3 is TGCGCCAGCAGCCAAGTCACAGCCCCGGAGCAGTACTTC.

The rearrangement joins TRBV12-3 or TRBV12-4 to TRBJ1-1; the D gene is possibly TRBD1 (6 bases). The CDR3 totals 19 residues. The germline V and J ends were trimmed by 5 bases and 3 bases, with 28 bases remaining between them. CDR3 bases: TGTGCCAGCAGTACCCCCACCCTCATATGGACAGTGTATGACACTGAAGCTTTCTTT. It encodes CASSTPTLIWTVYDTEAFF.

This clonotype was detected many times. V usage is TRBV5-1 and J usage is TRBJ2-1; D is unclear. Germline CDR1 is SGHRS and CDR2 is YFSETQ. The CDR3 extends over 11 amino acids. Trimming left V 2 bases short and J 10 bases short, with 7 bases between. The CDR3 loop is CASSFVTEQFF. Written as DNA, the CDR3 is TGCGCCAGCAGCTTCGTGACAGAGCAGTTCTTC. The complete variable domain, with remaining parts taken from reference TRBV5-1 and TRBJ2-1, reads KAGVTQTPRYLIKTRGQQVTLSCSPISGHRSVSWYQQTPGQGLQFLFEYFSETQRNKGNFPGRFSGRQFSNSRSEMNVSTLELGDSALYLCASSFVTEQFFGPGTRLTVL.

This clonotype has a handful of counts. The rearrangement links TRBV12-3 or TRBV12-4 to TRBJ1-4, with a weak D call TRBD1 (5 bases). The CDR3 is 14 amino acids. The germline V and J ends were trimmed by 6 bases and 5 bases, with 13 bases remaining between them. CDR3 residues: CASSRGHRNEKLFF. DNA for the CDR3: TGTGCCAGCAGCCGCGGACACAGGAATGAAAAACTGTTTTTT.